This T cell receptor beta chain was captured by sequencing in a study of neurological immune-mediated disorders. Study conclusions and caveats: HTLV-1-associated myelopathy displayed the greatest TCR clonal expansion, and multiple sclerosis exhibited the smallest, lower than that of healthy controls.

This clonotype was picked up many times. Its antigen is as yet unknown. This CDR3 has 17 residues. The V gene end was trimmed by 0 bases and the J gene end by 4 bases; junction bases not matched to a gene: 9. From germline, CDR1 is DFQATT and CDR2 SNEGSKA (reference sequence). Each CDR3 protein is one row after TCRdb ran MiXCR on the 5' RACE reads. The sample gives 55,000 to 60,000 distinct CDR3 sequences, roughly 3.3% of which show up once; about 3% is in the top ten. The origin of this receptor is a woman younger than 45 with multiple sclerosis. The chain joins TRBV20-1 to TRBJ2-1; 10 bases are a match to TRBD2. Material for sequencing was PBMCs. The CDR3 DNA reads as TGCAGTGCTAGAGAGCCGCGTCTAGCGGGAGTTTACAATGAGCAGTTCTTC. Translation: CSAREPRLAGVYNEQFF.